The entry below describes one T cell receptor beta chain. Its antigen is unknown. The data derive from a study of CD8 T cells in ankylosing spondylitis. The CDR3 spans 14 residues. J lost 8 bases, V lost 7 bases, and 11 bases had no gene match. CDR1 SEHNR and CDR2 FQNEAQ come from the germline V gene (reference sequence). Findings of the study overall: A motif in TCR beta, a set of about 8 highly homologous variants, appeared characteristic of ankylosing spondylitis blood. Disease-linked clones reportedly showed significant enrichment in matched ankylosing spondylitis synovial fluid.

TCRdb reprocessed the 5' RACE reads with MiXCR, giving one entry per CDR3 protein. The table lists approximately 400,000 distinct CDR3 sequences, 25% to 30% of them singletons, with about 0.92% in the top ten. This TCR came from a male donor with ankylosing spondylitis. The source material was blood, either unsorted or a sorted T cell fraction (not recorded which). This sequence joins TRBV7-9 and TRBJ2-1; TRBD2 agrees at 7 bases. The CDR3 DNA reads TGTGCCAGCACAAAGAGGGAGGGGTTGGATGAGCAGTTCTTC. It yields the protein CASTKREGLDEQFF.